This entry features one T cell receptor (beta chain) sequence. This sample was taken from a study of blood T cell repertoires in COVID-19. The overall study: The study drew acute and convalescent COVID-19 samples from the United States, Italy and Spain. PBMCs, B-cell-depleted T cells, or T cells were the source of the cDNA or gDNA that made up the material.

Methods used by the authors: Reference gene primer amplification yielded estimated nucleated cell counts. Clones were read by immunoSEQ multiplex PCR, and TCRdb kept only the in-frame ones, dropping some. V and J calls and clone size come straight from that table; D and trimming were deduced from the DNA. The sample records about 55,000 clones, approximately 90% being singletons. In germline, CDR1 is LGHDT, CDR2 YNNKEL (reference sequence). The V and J ends lost 5 bases and 7 bases respectively, with 12 bases between them. There are 13 residues in the CDR3. Sequencing used peripheral blood. The chain uses TRBV3-1 (or the pseudogene TRBV3-2) and TRBJ1-5; D may be TRBD1 (5 bases). The clonotype comes from a human donor with active COVID-19. The donor label of this sample is uncertain. DNA for the CDR3: TGTGCCAGCAGCTGGGAGGGGCGCCAGCCCCAGCATTTT. Translating gives CASSWEGRQPQHF.